This entry features one TCR beta chain sequence. Authors' data handling: Amplification of reference gene primers was used by the study to estimate nucleated cell counts. Profiling relied on immunoSEQ multiplex PCR, and the TCRdb table lists in-frame clones only, not all of them. D and trimming come from the DNA, and the V and J calls and clone size come from that table. The sample holds approximately 300,000 clones; roughly 82% are singletons and the top ten take around 1.7%. The data derive from a study of blood T cell repertoires in COVID-19. Overall study: Both acute and convalescent COVID-19 samples were obtained from the United States, Italy and Spain. The cDNA or gDNA used as material had been derived from T cells, B-cell-depleted T cells, or PBMCs.

This CDR3 is built from 16 residues. CDR1 is ENHRY and CDR2 is SYGVKD in the germline V gene. Germline trimming cut 2 bases from V and 10 bases from J; bases unmatched to any gene: 11. The chain carries TRBV10-3 and TRBJ2-1, with 10 positions matching TRBD2. The receptor's source is a woman between 50 and 59 years old with acute or convalescent COVID-19. Sequencing used peripheral blood. CDR3 sequence (DNA): TGTGCCATCAGTGAGCGGTCTAGCGGGAGAAGCTGGGAGCAGTTCTTC. This codes for CAISERSSGRSWEQFF.